This T cell receptor beta chain was recorded in a study of blood T cell repertoires in COVID-19. Trimming at V came to 2 bases and at J to 2 bases, leaving 15 bases not matched to a gene. The CDR3 loop spans 19 amino acids. CDR1 and CDR2 from the germline V gene are MDHEN and SYDVKM. The table lists this clone with a count of one. Original handling: Nucleated cell number was recorded as an estimate derived from reference gene primer amplification. TCRdb's table, derived via immunoSEQ multiplex PCR, lists solely in-frame clones and lacks some. V, J and clone size are those of that table, while D and trimming were read from the DNA. The table includes 15,000 to 20,000 clones, 82% detected once.

Sample: peripheral blood. This rearrangement joins TRBV28 to TRBJ2-1; 7 bases are shared with TRBD2. This TCR came from a human donor in a cohort sampled during active COVID-19. The CDR3 nucleotides read TGTGCCAGCAGTTTAAAGCAACTGACAGCGGGATCAACCTACAATGAGCAGTTCTTC. It specifies CASSLKQLTAGSTYNEQFF.